The source of this TCR beta chain is a study of shared clonotypes between healthy human individuals. General observations from the study: Generally, naive subsets came out with larger estimated richness than memory subsets. Measured sharing among donors was expected to vary with sequencing depth.

Sequencing was at deep level. Here immunoSEQ multiplex PCR was the method, and the copy in TCRdb shows in-frame clones only, minus some. This sample has more than 900,000 clones; 70% to 80% occur once, and the top ten carry 0.55% to 0.7%. This clone was observed a few times. Its target is unknown. Splitting of CD4+ cells produced CD45RA+ naive and CD45RA-negative memory subsets. Germline V CDR1 and CDR2: MDHEN, SYDVKM. This CDR3 is 16 amino acids long. Trimming at V came to 10 bases and at J to 0 bases, leaving 11 bases not matched to a gene. This TCR was sampled from a man aged 18 to 30 in good health. Some clones in this sample may be carry-over from other donors' samples. Source material: memory CD4+ T cells from PBMCs. Regarding subset: CD45RA-negative fraction. The gene calls are TRBV28 and TRBJ1-2, with TRBD1 matching 10 bases. The CDR3 coding sequence is TGTGCCACCACTCCGGGACAGGGGAACCCTAACTATGGCTACACCTTC. Translated, it gives CATTPGQGNPNYGYTF.